One sample yielded the 13 T cell receptor beta chains listed below, sequenced in a study of blood T cell repertoires in COVID-19. Using immunoSEQ multiplex PCR, the repertoire was profiled, and TCRdb retains in-frame clones only, with some absent. The sample has roughly 250,000 clones; approximately 85% are singletons. Sequencing used PBMCs or T cells enriched from blood (not recorded which). These receptors all stem from a woman under 40 who had recovered from COVID-19.

The chain is built from TRBV6-5 and TRBJ1-2; D is possibly TRBD1 (5 bases). The germline V gene encodes CDR1 MNHEY and CDR2 SVGAGI. CDR3 length equals 11 residues. Trimming shortened V by 7 bases and J by 8 bases, and 11 bases separated the two germline ends. In DNA, the CDR3 is TGTGCCAGCACGCACGGGGGAGGCTACACCTTC. Translated: CASTHGGGYTF.

The J gene is TRBJ2-2, the V gene TRBV29-1; 9 bases align to TRBD1. V shed 6 bases and J 5 bases; nucleotides not matched to a gene: 10. Germline V CDR1 and CDR2: SQVTM, ANQGSEA. CDR3 length: 15 residues. The CDR3 nucleotides read TGCAGCGTCGACACCGGGACAGGGCGAACCGGGGAGCTGTTTTTT. It translates to CSVDTGTGRTGELFF.

This clone was detected only once. This chain uses TRBV5-5 with TRBJ2-2; unclear D gene. Germline V gene data show CDR1 as SGHKS and CDR2 as YYEKEE (reference sequence). V was clipped by 4 bases and J by 6 bases, with 4 bases between them. This CDR3 comprises 11 residues. The CDR3 sequence: CASSPAGELFF. The CDR3 nucleotides are TGTGCCAGCAGCCCCGCCGGGGAGCTGTTTTTT.

The CDR3 spells CASSQDDTGPPYQETQYF. CDR3 in DNA: TGTGCCAGCAGCCAAGATGATACAGGACCGCCGTACCAAGAGACCCAGTACTTC. The V call is TRBV14, the J call TRBJ2-5, with D possibly being TRBD1 (5 bases). From germline, CDR1 is SGHDN and CDR2 FVKESK. The CDR3 runs to 18 residues. Between the trimmed V and J ends, which lost 0 bases and 0 bases, there was a span of 17 bases.

The V call is TRBV19, the J call TRBJ2-1, with TRBD2 matching 15 bases. Germline V gene sequence: CDR1 LNHDA, CDR2 SQIVND (reference sequence). The CDR3 is 13 amino acids. The ends lost 3 bases at V and 15 bases at J; junction bases unmatched: 3. The CDR3: CASSIGTSGRSFF. The CDR3 DNA reads as TGTGCCAGTAGTATCGGGACTAGCGGGAGGTCGTTCTTC.

With regard to this clone: Other DNA sequences in the sample encode the same CDR3. V is TRBV27 and J is TRBJ1-2; D gene unclear. CDR1 and CDR2 (germline): MNHEY, SMNVEV (reference sequence). The V end was cut by 5 bases, the J end by 3 bases, with 13 bases between. CDR3 length: 14 amino acids. CDR3 residues: CASSLSRSHYGYTF. Here the CDR3 DNA reads TGTGCCAGCAGTCTCTCGCGGTCCCACTATGGCTACACCTTC.

The chain combines TRBV9 with TRBJ2-7; TRBD2 is a possible D gene (5 bases). Germline loops: CDR1 SGDLS, CDR2 YYNGEE. This CDR3 comprises 15 residues. Trimming left V 4 bases short and J 5 bases short, with 19 bases between. In nucleotides, the CDR3 is TGTGCCAGCAGCCCTCGTGCGGGTTTAAGCGACGAGCAGTACTTC. Residues: CASSPRAGLSDEQYF.

The V gene is TRBV4-1, the J gene TRBJ2-1; TRBD2 matches at 11 bases. There are 16 residues in the CDR3. Germline-derived CDR1 and CDR2 are MGHRA and YSYEKL. J gave up 6 bases and V 4 bases, and 8 bases lay outside the gene matches. For the CDR3, the DNA is TGCGCCAGCAGCCGCCAGACTAGCGGGGCCCCCAATGAGCAGTTCTTC. Encoded protein: CASSRQTSGAPNEQFF.

The CDR3 DNA reads as TGTGCCAGCACCCCTTGGGGCGGGGGATCTGGAAACACCATATATTTT. It yields the protein CASTPWGGGSGNTIYF. The V and J genes are TRBV28 and TRBJ1-3; D possibly corresponds to TRBD1 (5 bases). CDR1 and CDR2 (germline): MDHEN, SYDVKM. The CDR3 runs to 16 residues. Trimming cost V 7 bases and J 1 base, with 17 bases left between them.

A remark on this clone: A junction end diverges from the germline sequence, so it may reflect a read error. V and J are TRBV12-3 or TRBV12-4 and TRBJ1-1; possible D gene TRBD1, 6 bases. This CDR3 spans 13 amino acids. The CDR3 DNA follows: TGTGCCAGCACTTTACAGGGAGGAACTGAAGCTTTCTTT. It translates to CASTLQGGTEAFF.

This rearrangement joins TRBV28 to TRBJ1-4, with TRBD1 identical over 8 bases. The CDR3 extends over 15 amino acids. Per the germline V gene, CDR1 is MDHEN and CDR2 is SYDVKM. The J segment lost 5 bases and the V segment lost 5 bases, leaving 7 bases of the junction unmatched. The CDR3 sequence: CASSTIHRGNEKLFF. The CDR3 region has the DNA TGTGCCAGCAGTACCATCCACAGGGGGAATGAAAAACTGTTTTTT.

The chain recombines TRBV2 with TRBJ2-1, with TRBD2 matching over 13 bases. Germline-derived CDR1 and CDR2 are SNHLY and FYNNEI. Unmatched junction bases numbered 10, after V lost 5 bases and J lost 9 bases. This CDR3 has 16 residues. DNA of the CDR3: TGTGCCAGCAGTAAAGGACTAGCGGGGGCCCACCCTGAGCAGTTCTTC. Amino acid sequence: CASSKGLAGAHPEQFF.

This sequence joins TRBV27 and TRBJ2-5; 8 bases are shared with TRBD2. With V trimmed by 4 bases and J by 1 base, 2 bases remained unmatched. Germline values: CDR1 MNHEY, CDR2 SMNVEV (reference sequence). The CDR3 covers 14 residues. This CDR3 reads CASSSGLAQETQYF. The CDR3 DNA is TGTGCCAGCAGTTCCGGACTAGCCCAAGAGACCCAGTACTTC.